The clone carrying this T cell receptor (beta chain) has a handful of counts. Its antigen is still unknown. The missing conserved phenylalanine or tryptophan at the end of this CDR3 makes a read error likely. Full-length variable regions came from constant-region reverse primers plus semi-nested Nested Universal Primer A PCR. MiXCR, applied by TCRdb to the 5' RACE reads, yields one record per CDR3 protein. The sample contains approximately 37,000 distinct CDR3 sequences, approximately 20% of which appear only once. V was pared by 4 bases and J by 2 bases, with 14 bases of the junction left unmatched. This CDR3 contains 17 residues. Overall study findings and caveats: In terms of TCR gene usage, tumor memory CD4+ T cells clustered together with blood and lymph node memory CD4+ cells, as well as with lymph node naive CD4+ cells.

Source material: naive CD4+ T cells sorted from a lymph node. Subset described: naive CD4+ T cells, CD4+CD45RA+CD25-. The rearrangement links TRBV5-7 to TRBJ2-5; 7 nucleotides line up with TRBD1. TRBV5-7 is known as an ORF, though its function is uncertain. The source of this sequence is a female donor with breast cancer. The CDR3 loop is CASSRGHQQGPQETQYL. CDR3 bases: TGTGCCAGCAGCCGCGGGCATCAACAGGGGCCACAAGAGACCCAGTACCTC.